This TCR beta chain was sequenced for a study of a mutant IDH1 vaccine in newly diagnosed glioma. Whole-study context: Earlier treatment was radiotherapy, temozolomide, or both, with most getting both.

Only in-frame clones appear in the TCRdb table, and some are missing; sequencing was by immunoSEQ multiplex PCR. The data hold fewer than 60,000 clones, with about 65% observed a single time. A word on this clone: Its antigen remains unidentified.

The germline CDR1 and CDR2 sequences are SQVTM and ANQGSEA. This CDR3 has 15 residues. Trimming took 3 bases from V and 3 from J, leaving 17 bases between them. Documented time point: week 47, end of study. Vaccination comprised doses that each held 300 ug of mutant IDH1 20-mer peptide, plus topical imiquimod. This receptor was identified in a man in his forties with glioma. Some clones in this sample may be carry-over from other donors' samples. The gene calls are TRBV29-1 and TRBJ1-1, with D perhaps TRBD1 (5 bases). This sample comprised peripheral blood mononuclear cells (PBMCs), obtained from a glioma patient whose treatment included an IDH1 peptide vaccine. CDR3 sequence: CSVERREGLHTEAFF. DNA of the CDR3: TGCAGCGTTGAGCGGCGTGAGGGACTGCACACTGAAGCTTTCTTT.